The TCR beta chain under discussion was sequenced for a study of T cells in Graves' hyperthyroidism and ophthalmopathy. General study findings and limits: Ophthalmopathy prediction by the model preceded onset by a median about 6.3 months.

CDR3 size: 16 residues. V dropped 7 bases and J dropped 5 bases, with 21 bases sitting between them. Germline values: CDR1 LNHDA, CDR2 SQIVND (reference sequence). Disease duration was under 3 months in the ophthalmopathy patients, who also had a Clinical Activity Score of at least 3 and a NOSPECS grade of at least 4. Fresh peripheral blood, around 9.3 ml, was the source of the PBMCs. Remarks on this clonotype: Its antigen is currently unknown.

Using RNA transcripts as the source, TCR beta CDR3 regions were amplified. HTBI primers were employed in a first-round RT-PCR of the TCR CDR3. TCRdb re-called the multiplex PCR reads with MiXCR, one entry per CDR3 protein. The sample lists over 450,000 distinct CDR3 sequences, 15% to 20% occurring once. The TCR sequence derives from a young woman with Graves' ophthalmopathy. Sequences were obtained from blood. The J gene is TRBJ1-5, the V gene TRBV19, with D perhaps TRBD1 (6 bases). The CDR3 sequence is CASNVGTKYGDQPQHF. DNA for the CDR3: TGTGCCAGTAATGTGGGGACAAAATATGGAGATCAGCCCCAGCATTTT.